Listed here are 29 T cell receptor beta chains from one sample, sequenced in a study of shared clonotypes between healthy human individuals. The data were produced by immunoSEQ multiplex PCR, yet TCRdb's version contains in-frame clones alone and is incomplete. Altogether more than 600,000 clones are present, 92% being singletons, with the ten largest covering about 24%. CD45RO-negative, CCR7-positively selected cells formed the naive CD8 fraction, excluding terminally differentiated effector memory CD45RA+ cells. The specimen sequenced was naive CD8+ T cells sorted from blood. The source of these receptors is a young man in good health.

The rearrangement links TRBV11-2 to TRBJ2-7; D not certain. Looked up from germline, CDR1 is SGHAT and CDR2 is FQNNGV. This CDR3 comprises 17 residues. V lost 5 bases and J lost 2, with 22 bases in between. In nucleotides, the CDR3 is TGTGCCAGCAGCCCTCTTGGGTTCAGACAAGCAGCCTACGAGCAGTACTTC. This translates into CASSPLGFRQAAYEQYF.

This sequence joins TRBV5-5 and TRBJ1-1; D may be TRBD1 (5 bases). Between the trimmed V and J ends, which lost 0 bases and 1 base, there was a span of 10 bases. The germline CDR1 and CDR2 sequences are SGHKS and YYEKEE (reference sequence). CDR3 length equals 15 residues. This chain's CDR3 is CASSLVTETNTEAFF. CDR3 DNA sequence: TGTGCCAGCAGCTTGGTGACAGAAACGAACACTGAAGCTTTCTTT.

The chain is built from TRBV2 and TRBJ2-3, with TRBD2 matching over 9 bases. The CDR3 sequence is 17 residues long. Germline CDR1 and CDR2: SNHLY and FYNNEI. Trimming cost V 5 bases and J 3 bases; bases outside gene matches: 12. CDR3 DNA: TGTGCCAGCAGTACTGGGGGACTAGCCCAATTAACAGATACGCAGTATTTT. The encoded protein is CASSTGGLAQLTDTQYF. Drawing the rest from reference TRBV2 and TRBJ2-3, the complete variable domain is EPEVTQTPSHQVTQMGQEVILRCVPISNHLYFYWYRQILGQKVEFLVSFYNNEISEKSEIFDDQFSVERPDGSNFTLKIRSTKLEDSAMYFCASSTGGLAQLTDTQYFGPGTRLTVL.

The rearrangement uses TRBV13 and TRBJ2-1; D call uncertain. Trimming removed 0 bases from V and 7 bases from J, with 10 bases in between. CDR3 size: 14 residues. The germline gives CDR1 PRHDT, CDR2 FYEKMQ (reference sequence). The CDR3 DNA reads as TGTGCCAGCAGCTTAGGACGGCCGAGGAATGAGCAGTTCTTC. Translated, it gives CASSLGRPRNEQFF.

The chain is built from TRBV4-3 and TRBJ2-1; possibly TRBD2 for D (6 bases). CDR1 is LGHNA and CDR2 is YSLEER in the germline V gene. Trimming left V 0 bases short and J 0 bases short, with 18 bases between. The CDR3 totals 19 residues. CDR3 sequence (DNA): TGCGCCAGCAGCCAAGATCTTCTCCCTAGCGAGAGCTCCTACAATGAGCAGTTCTTC. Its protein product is CASSQDLLPSESSYNEQFF.

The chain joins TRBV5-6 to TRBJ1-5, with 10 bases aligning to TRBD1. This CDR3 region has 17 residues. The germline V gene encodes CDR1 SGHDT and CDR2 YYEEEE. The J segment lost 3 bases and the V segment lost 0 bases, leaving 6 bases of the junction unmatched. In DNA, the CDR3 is TGTGCCAGCAGCTTGGCCGCCGGGACAGGGGACAATCAGCCCCAGCATTTT. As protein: CASSLAAGTGDNQPQHF.

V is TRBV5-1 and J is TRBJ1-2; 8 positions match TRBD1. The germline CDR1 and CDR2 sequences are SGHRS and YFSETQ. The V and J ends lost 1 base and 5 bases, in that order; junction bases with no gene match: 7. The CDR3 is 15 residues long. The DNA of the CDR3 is TGCGCCAGCAGCTTGAACAGGGGGATCTTTTATGGCTACACCTTC. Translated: CASSLNRGIFYGYTF.

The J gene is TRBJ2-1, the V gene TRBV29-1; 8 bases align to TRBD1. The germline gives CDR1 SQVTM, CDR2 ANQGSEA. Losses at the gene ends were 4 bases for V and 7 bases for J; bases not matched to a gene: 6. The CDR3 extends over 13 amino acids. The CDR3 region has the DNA TGCAGCGTTGCCGGACAGGGCAGGAATGAGCAGTTCTTC. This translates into CSVAGQGRNEQFF.

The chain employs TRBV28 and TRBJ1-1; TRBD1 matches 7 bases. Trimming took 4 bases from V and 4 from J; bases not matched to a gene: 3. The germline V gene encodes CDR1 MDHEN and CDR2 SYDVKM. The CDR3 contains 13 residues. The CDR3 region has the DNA TGTGCCAGCAGTTCGACAGGGACCACTGAAGCTTTCTTT. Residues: CASSSTGTTEAFF.

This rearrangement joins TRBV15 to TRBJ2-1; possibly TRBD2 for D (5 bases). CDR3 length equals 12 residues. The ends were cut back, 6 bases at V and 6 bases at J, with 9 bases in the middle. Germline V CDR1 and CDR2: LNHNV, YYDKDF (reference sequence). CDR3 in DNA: TGTGCCACCAGTGACGGGATCAATGAGCAGTTCTTC. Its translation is CATSDGINEQFF.

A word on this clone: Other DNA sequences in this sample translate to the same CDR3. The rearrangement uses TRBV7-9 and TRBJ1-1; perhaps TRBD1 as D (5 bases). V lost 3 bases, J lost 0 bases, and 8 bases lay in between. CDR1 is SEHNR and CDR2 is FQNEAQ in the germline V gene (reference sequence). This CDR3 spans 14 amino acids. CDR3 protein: CASSLGPLNTEAFF. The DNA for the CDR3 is TGTGCCAGCAGCTTGGGGCCATTGAACACTGAAGCTTTCTTT.

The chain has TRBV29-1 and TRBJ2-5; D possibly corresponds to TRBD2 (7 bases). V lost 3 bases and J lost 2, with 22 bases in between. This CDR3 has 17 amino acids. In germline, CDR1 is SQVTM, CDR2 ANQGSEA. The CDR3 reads CSVEGTGGAVTQETQYF. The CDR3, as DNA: TGCAGCGTTGAGGGGACGGGGGGCGCCGTCACACAAGAGACCCAGTACTTC. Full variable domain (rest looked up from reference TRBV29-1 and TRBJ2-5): SAVISQKPSRDICQRGTSLTIQCQVDSQVTMMFWYRQQPGQSLTLIATANQGSEATYESGFVIDKFPISRPNLTFSTLTVSNMSPEDSSIYLCSVEGTGGAVTQETQYFGPGTRLLVL.

The CDR3 nucleotides read TGTGCCAGCAGCTTCAATCCCGCCGACGACCCTCCCTACGAGCAGTACTTC. Its protein product is CASSFNPADDPPYEQYF. The chain uses TRBV11-2 and TRBJ2-7; no reliable D call. V lost 3 bases, J lost 2 bases, and 20 bases lay in between. Per germline, CDR1 SGHAT and CDR2 FQNNGV. The CDR3 totals 17 residues.

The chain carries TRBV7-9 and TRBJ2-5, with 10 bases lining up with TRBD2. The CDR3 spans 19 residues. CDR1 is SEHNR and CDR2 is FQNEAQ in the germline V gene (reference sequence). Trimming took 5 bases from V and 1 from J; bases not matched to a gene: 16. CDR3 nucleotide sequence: TGTGCCAGCAGCCAAATGGGGCAGCGAGCGGGAGGGTTCCAAGAGACCCAGTACTTC. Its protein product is CASSQMGQRAGGFQETQYF.

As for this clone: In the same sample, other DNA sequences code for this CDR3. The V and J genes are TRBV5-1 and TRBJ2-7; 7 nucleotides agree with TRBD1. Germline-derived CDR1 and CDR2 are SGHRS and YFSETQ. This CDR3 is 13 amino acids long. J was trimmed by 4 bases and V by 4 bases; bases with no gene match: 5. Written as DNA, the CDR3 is TGCGCCAGCAGCCCCGGGACAGCTTACGAGCAGTACTTC. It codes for CASSPGTAYEQYF.

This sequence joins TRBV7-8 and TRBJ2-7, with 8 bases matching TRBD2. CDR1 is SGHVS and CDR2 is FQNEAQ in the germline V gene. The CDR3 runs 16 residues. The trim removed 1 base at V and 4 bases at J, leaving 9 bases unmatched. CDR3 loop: CASSLEVAGGLYEQYF. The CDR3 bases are TGTGCCAGCAGCTTAGAGGTGGCGGGGGGCCTGTACGAGCAGTACTTC.

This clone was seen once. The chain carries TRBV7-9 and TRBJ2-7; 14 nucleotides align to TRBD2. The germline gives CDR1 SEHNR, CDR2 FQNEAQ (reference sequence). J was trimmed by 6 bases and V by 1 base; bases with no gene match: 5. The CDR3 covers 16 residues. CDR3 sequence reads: CASSLGLAGGQGEQYF. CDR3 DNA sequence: TGTGCCAGCAGCTTAGGACTAGCGGGAGGGCAGGGCGAGCAGTACTTC. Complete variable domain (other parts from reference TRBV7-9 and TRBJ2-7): DTGVSQNPRHKITKRGQNVTFRCDPISEHNRLYWYRQTLGQGPEFLTYFQNEAQLEKSRLLSDRFSAERPKGSFSTLEIQRTEQGDSAMYLCASSLGLAGGQGEQYFGPGTRLTVT.

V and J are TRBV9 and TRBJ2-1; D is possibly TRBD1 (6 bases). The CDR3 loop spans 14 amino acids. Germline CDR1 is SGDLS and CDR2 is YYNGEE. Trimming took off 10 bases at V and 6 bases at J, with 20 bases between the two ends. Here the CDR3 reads CAGKTGASTNEQFF. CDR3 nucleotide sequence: TGTGCCGGAAAGACAGGAGCGAGTACCAATGAGCAGTTCTTC.

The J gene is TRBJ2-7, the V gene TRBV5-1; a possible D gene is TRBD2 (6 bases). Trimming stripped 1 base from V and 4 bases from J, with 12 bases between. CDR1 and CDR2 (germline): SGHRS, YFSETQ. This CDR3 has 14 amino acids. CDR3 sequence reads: CASSLSRGRYEQYF. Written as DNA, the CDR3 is TGCGCCAGCAGCTTGAGTCGGGGGAGATACGAGCAGTACTTC.

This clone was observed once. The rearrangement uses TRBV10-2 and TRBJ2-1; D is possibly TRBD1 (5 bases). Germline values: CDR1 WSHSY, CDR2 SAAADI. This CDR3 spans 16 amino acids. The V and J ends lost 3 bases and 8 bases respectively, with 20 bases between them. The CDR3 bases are TGCGCCAGCAGTGAAAGGTTTTGGCAGGGTGAGGATGAGCAGTTCTTC. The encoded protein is CASSERFWQGEDEQFF.

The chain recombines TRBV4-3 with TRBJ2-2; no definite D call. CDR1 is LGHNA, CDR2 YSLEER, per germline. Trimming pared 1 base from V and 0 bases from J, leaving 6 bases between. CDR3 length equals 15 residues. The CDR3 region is CASSQGSANTGELFF. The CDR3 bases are TGCGCCAGCAGCCAAGGAAGTGCGAACACCGGGGAGCTGTTTTTT.

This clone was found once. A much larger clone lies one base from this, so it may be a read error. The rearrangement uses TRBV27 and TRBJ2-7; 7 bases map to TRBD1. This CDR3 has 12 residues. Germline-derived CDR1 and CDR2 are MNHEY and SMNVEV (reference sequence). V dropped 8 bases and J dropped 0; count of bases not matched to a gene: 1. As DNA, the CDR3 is TGTGCCAGCGGGACAGTCTCCTACGAGCAGTACTTC. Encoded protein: CASGTVSYEQYF.

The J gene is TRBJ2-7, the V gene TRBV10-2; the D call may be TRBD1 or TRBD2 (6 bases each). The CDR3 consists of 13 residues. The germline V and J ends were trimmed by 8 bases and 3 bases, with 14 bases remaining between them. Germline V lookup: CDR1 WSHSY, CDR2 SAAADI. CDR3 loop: CASGAGHFYEQYF. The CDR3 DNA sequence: TGCGCCAGCGGGGCGGGACACTTCTACGAGCAGTACTTC.

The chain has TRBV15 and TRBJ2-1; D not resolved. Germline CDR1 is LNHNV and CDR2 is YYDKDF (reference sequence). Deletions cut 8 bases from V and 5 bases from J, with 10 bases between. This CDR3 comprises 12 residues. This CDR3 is CATSRRNNEQFF. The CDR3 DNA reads TGTGCCACCTCGCGGCGAAACAATGAGCAGTTCTTC.

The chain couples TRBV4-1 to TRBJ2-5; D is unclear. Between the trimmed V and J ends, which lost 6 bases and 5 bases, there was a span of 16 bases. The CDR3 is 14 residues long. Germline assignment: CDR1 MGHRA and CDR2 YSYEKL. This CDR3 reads CASSHDDVSETQYF. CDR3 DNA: TGCGCCAGCAGTCACGACGACGTTTCGGAGACCCAGTACTTC.

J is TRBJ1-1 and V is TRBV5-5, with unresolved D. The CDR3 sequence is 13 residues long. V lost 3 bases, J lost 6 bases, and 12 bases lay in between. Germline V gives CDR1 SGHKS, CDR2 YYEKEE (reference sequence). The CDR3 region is CASSYLREPEAFF. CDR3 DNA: TGTGCCAGCAGCTACTTACGAGAGCCTGAAGCTTTCTTT. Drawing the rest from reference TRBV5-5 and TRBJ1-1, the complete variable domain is DAGVTQSPTHLIKTRGQQVTLRCSPISGHKSVSWYQQVLGQGPQFIFQYYEKEERGRGNFPDRFSARQFPNYSSELNVNALLLGDSALYLCASSYLREPEAFFGQGTRLTVV.

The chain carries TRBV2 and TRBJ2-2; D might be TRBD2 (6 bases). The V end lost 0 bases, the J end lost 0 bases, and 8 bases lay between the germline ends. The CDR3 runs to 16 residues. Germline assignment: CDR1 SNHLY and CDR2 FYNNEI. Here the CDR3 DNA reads TGTGCCAGCAGTGAAGCAGGCGGGACGAACACCGGGGAGCTGTTTTTT. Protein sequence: CASSEAGGTNTGELFF.

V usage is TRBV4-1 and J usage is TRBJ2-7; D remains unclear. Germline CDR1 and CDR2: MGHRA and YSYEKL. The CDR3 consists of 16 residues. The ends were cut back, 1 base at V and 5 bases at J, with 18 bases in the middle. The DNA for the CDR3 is TGCGCCAGCAGCCAAGTCCCGGCGAGCCCTATCCACGAGCAGTACTTC. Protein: CASSQVPASPIHEQYF.

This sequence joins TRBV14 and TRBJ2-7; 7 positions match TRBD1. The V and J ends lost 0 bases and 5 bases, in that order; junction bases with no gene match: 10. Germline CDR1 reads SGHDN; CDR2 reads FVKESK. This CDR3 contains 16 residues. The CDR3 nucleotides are TGTGCCAGCAGCCAAGACCTGGGACAGCCCTCGGACGAGCAGTACTTC. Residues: CASSQDLGQPSDEQYF. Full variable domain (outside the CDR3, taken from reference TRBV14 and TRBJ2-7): EAGVTQFPSHSVIEKGQTVTLRCDPISGHDNLYWYRRVMGKEIKFLLHFVKESKQDESGMPNNRFLAERTGGTYSTLKVQPAELEDSGVYFCASSQDLGQPSDEQYFGPGTRLTVT.